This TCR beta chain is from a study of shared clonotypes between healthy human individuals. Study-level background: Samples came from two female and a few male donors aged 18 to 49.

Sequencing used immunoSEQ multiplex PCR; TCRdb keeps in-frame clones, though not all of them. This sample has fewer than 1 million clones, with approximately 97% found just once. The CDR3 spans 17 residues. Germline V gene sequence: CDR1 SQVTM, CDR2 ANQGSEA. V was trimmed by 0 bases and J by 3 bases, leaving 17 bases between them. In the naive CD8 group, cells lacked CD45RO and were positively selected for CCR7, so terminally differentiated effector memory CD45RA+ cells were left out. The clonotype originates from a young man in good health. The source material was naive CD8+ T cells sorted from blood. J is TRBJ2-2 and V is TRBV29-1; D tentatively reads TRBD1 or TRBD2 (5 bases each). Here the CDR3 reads CSVEDPRDGLYTGELFF. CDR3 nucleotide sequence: TGCAGCGTTGAAGATCCCAGGGACGGGTTGTACACCGGGGAGCTGTTTTTT.